Below, 11 T cell receptor beta chains from the same sample are listed, as sequenced in a study of T cell changes during pregnancy in multiple sclerosis. Some clones are missing from TCRdb's copy, which holds only in-frame ones; the method was immunoSEQ multiplex PCR. This sample carries fewer than 140,000 clones, around 92% of them seen once, and the ten largest clones take roughly 1.7%. The sequenced sample was peripheral blood, obtained after pregnancy. These receptors all come from a female donor with multiple sclerosis, enrolled in a pregnancy study.

This clone was picked up a small number of times. This chain joins TRBV5-6 and TRBJ1-1; D ambiguous. Germline assignment: CDR1 SGHDT and CDR2 YYEEEE. The V end was cut by 3 bases, the J end by 11 bases, with 11 bases between. CDR3 length: 11 residues. The CDR3 is CASSSEGKAFF. The CDR3 nucleotides are TGTGCCAGCAGCTCCGAGGGTAAGGCTTTCTTT.

This clone was counted once. The rearrangement joins TRBV4-2 to TRBJ2-3; 7 positions match TRBD1. Germline CDR1 is LGHNA and CDR2 is YNFKEQ. V trimming: 4 bases; J trimming: 2 bases; junction bases outside the gene matches: 6. This CDR3 contains 15 residues. The CDR3 sequence is CASSRRDRNTDTQYF. In nucleotides, the CDR3 is TGTGCCAGCAGCCGCCGGGACAGAAACACAGATACGCAGTATTTT.

The rearrangement links TRBV15 to TRBJ1-1; TRBD1 agrees at 7 bases. V trimming: 5 bases; J trimming: 5 bases; junction bases outside the gene matches: 11. The CDR3 is 15 amino acids. Germline CDR1 reads LNHNV; CDR2 reads YYDKDF (reference sequence). The DNA of the CDR3 is TGTGCCACCAGCGGGGCGACAGGGCCCAGGACTGAAGCTTTCTTT. Protein: CATSGATGPRTEAFF. Full variable domain (rest looked up from reference TRBV15 and TRBJ1-1): DAMVIQNPRYQVTQFGKPVTLSCSQTLNHNVMYWYQQKSSQAPKLLFHYYDKDFNNEADTPDNFQSRRPNTSFCFLDIRSPGLGDTAMYLCATSGATGPRTEAFFGQGTRLTVV.

This chain uses TRBV7-2 with TRBJ1-2, with a tentative D call TRBD1 (6 bases). The V gene's germline CDR1 is SGHTA and CDR2 FQGNSA. Trimming stripped 5 bases from V and 7 bases from J, with 17 bases between. This CDR3 region has 14 residues. The CDR3 region has the DNA TGTGCCAGCAGCCCGCTGACAGGACCTGTTGGCTACACCTTC. Protein sequence: CASSPLTGPVGYTF.

The rearrangement links TRBV28 to TRBJ1-5; possibly TRBD1 for D (6 bases). CDR1 and CDR2 from the germline V gene are MDHEN and SYDVKM. V was clipped by 2 bases and J by 3 bases, with 14 bases between them. The CDR3 contains 16 residues. CDR3 sequence (DNA): TGTGCCAGCAGTTTAATGGGGGCGGGAGTCAATCAGCCCCAGCATTTT. Translated, it gives CASSLMGAGVNQPQHF.

This chain uses TRBV7-9 with TRBJ1-1; no definite D call. CDR1 and CDR2 from the germline V gene are SEHNR and FQNEAQ (reference sequence). The V end lost 5 bases, the J end lost 4 bases, and 20 bases lay between the germline ends. CDR3 length: 16 amino acids. As DNA, the CDR3 is TGTGCCAGCAGCCCATACGATGGTAGGAGGACCACTGAAGCTTTCTTT. Amino acids: CASSPYDGRRTTEAFF.

The chain recombines TRBV5-6 with TRBJ1-5; D is possibly TRBD1 (6 bases). The CDR3 is made up of 16 amino acids. V lost 4 bases to trimming and J lost 2 bases, with 16 bases between them. The germline V gene encodes CDR1 SGHDT and CDR2 YYEEEE. CDR3 sequence (DNA): TGTGCCAGCAGCATCGGGCGGGGGCAAGGCAATCAGCCCCAGCATTTT. It codes for CASSIGRGQGNQPQHF.

The V call is TRBV7-3, the J call TRBJ2-7; D ambiguous. Deletions cut 5 bases from V and 0 bases from J, with 14 bases between. This CDR3 region has 15 residues. Germline values: CDR1 SGHTA, CDR2 FQGTGA. The CDR3, as DNA: TGTGCCAGCAGCACACCACGACTTAGCTCCTACGAGCAGTACTTC. It is translated as CASSTPRLSSYEQYF.

The J gene is TRBJ2-7, the V gene TRBV6-5; weak D call: TRBD2 (6 bases). Germline-derived CDR1 and CDR2 are MNHEY and SVGAGI. The CDR3 contains 16 residues. The ends were cut back, 0 bases at V and 0 bases at J, with 12 bases in the middle. The CDR3 sequence is CASSYSSSGYSYEQYF. CDR3 in DNA: TGTGCCAGCAGTTACTCAAGTAGCGGATACTCCTACGAGCAGTACTTC.

The chain is built from TRBV28 and TRBJ2-7; 7 bases align to TRBD1. The CDR3 has 13 residues. Looked up from germline, CDR1 is MDHEN and CDR2 is SYDVKM. V was clipped by 7 bases and J by 4 bases; unmatched bases: 7. The CDR3 DNA reads as TGTGCCAGCACCCAAACAGGGGTATACGAGCAGTACTTC. The encoded protein is CASTQTGVYEQYF. Together with reference TRBV28 and TRBJ2-7, the CDR3 gives the full variable domain: DVKVTQSSRYLVKRTGEKVFLECVQDMDHENMFWYRQDPGLGLRLIYFSYDVKMKEKGDIPEGYSVSREKKERFSLILESASTNQTSMYLCASTQTGVYEQYFGPGTRLTVT.

This chain links TRBV4-1 with TRBJ2-3, with 9 bases fitting TRBD1. Germline assignment: CDR1 MGHRA and CDR2 YSYEKL. V dropped 2 bases and J dropped 1; count of bases not matched to a gene: 1. The CDR3 consists of 15 residues. The CDR3 bases are TGCGCCAGCAGCCAAAGGACAGGGGGCACAGATACGCAGTATTTT. Protein: CASSQRTGGTDTQYF.